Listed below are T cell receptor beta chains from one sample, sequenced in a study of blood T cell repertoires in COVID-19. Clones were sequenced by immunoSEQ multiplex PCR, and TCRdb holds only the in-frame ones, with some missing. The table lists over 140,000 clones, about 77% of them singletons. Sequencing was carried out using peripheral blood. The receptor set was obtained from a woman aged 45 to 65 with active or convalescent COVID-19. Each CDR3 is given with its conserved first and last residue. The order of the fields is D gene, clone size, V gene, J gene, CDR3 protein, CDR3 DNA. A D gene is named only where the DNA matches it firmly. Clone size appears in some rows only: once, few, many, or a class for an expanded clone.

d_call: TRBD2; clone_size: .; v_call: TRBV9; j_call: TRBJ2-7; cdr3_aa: CASSVEGGSANEQYF; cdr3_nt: TGTGCCAGCAGCGTAGAGGGCGGGAGTGCGAACGAGCAGTACTTC
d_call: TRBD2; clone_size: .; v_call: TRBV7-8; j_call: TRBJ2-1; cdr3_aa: CASSLFLGTSKEQFF; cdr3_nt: TGTGCCAGCAGCTTATTCCTCGGGACTAGCAAGGAGCAGTTCTTC
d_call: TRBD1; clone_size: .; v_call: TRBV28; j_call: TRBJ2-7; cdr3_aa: CASSSARNRGRTSYEQYF; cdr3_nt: TGTGCCAGCAGCTCGGCCCGCAACAGGGGAAGGACTTCCTACGAGCAGTACTTC
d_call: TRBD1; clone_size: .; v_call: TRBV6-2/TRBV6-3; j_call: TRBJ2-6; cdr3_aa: CASSYPVPGQGYTGANVLTF; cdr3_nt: TGTGCCAGCAGTTACCCCGTCCCGGGACAGGGGTACACTGGGGCCAACGTCCTGACTTTC
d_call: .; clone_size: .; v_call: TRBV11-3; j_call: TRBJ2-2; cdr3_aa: CASSLDLAAGELFF; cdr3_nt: TGTGCCAGCAGCTTAGATCTGGCCGCCGGGGAGCTGTTTTTT
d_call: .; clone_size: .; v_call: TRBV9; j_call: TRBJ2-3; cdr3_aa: CASSEIDLQGDTQYF; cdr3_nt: TGTGCCAGCAGCGAGATAGACCTACAGGGTGATACGCAGTATTTT
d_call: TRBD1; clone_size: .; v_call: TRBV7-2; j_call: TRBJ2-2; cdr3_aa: CASSFTPSYSGTGMRELFF; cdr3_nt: TGTGCCAGCAGCTTCACCCCGTCCTACTCCGGGACAGGGATGCGGGAGCTGTTTTTT
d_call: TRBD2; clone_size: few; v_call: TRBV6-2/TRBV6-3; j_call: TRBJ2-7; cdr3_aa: CASSRPGLDYEQYF; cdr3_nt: TGTGCCAGCAGTCGCCCGGGACTAGATTACGAGCAGTACTTC
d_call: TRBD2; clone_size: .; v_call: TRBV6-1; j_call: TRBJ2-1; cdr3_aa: CASSELRGAGEGNEQFF; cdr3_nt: TGTGCCAGCAGTGAATTGCGGGGGGCAGGGGAGGGCAATGAGCAGTTCTTC
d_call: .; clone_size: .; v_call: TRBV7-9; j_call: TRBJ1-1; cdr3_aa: CASSLDRGSTEAFF; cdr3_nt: TGTGCCAGCAGCTTAGATCGGGGATCCACTGAAGCTTTCTTT
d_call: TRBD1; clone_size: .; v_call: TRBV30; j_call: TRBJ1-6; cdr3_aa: CASPLGGKQGSSYNSPLHF; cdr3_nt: TGTGCCTCCCCCTTAGGTGGGAAACAGGGGAGCTCCTATAATTCACCCCTCCACTTT
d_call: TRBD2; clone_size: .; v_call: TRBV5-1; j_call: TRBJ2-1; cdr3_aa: CASSLDPGRDEQFF; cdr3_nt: TGCGCCAGCAGCTTGGATCCGGGGAGGGATGAGCAGTTCTTC
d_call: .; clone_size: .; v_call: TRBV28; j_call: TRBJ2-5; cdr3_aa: CASSFMGREETQYF; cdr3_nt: TGTGCCAGCAGTTTCATGGGCAGGGAAGAGACCCAGTACTTC
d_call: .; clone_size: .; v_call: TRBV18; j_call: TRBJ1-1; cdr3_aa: CASFQGISTEAFF; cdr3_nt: TGTGCCAGCTTTCAGGGGATAAGCACTGAAGCTTTCTTT
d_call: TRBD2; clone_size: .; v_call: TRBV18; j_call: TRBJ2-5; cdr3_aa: CASSPLLAGEETQYF; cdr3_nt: TGTGCCAGCTCACCATTACTAGCGGGAGAAGAGACCCAGTACTTC
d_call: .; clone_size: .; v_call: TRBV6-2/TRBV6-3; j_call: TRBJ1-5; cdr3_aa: CASSYAFEDQPQHF; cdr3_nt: TGTGCCAGCAGTTATGCATTTGAGGATCAGCCCCAGCATTTT
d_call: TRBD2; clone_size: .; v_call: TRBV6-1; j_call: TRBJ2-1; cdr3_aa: CASSELKTSGTFGQFF; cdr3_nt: TGTGCCAGCAGTGAGTTGAAAACTAGCGGGACCTTTGGGCAGTTCTTC
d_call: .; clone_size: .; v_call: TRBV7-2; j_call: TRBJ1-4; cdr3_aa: CASSFREGEKLFF; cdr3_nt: TGTGCCAGCAGCTTCCGGGAGGGGGAAAAACTGTTTTTT
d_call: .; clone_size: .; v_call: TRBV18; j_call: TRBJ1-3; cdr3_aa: CASSENSGLSSGNTIYF; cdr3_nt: TGTGCCAGCTCAGAAAATTCAGGACTTAGCTCTGGAAACACCATATATTTT
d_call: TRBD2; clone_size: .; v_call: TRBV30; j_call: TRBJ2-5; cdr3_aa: CAQGLAGGETQYF; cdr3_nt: TGTGCCCAAGGGCTAGCGGGAGGAGAGACCCAGTACTTC
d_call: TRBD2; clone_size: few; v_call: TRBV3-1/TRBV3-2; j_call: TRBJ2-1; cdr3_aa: CASSPWREGHNEQFF; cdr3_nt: TGTGCCAGCAGCCCCTGGCGGGAGGGTCACAATGAGCAGTTCTTC
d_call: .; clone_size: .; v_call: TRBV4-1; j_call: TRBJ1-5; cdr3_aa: CASSQESLGPQHF; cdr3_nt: TGCGCCAGCAGCCAAGAGAGCCTTGGGCCCCAGCATTTT
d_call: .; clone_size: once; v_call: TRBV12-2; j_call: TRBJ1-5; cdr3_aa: CASRCDRGPRNQPQHF; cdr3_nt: TGTGCAAGTCGCTGCGACAGGGGGCCGAGGAATCAGCCCCAGCATTTT
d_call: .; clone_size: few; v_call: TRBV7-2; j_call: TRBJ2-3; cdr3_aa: CASSSGGGETQYF; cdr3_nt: TGTGCCAGCAGCTCCGGGGGTGGAGAAACGCAGTATTTT
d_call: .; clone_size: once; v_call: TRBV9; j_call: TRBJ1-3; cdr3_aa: CASSVAGVQNTIYF; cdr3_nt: TGTGCCAGCAGCGTAGCCGGTGTTCAAAACACCATATATTTT
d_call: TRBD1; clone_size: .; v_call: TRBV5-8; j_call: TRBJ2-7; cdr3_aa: CASSSDRVGVYEQYF; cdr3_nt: TGTGCCAGCAGCTCGGACAGGGTTGGCGTCTACGAGCAGTACTTC
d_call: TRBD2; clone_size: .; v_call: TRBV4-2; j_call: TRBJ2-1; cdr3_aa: CASSPGLAGYNEQFF; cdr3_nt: TGTGCCAGCAGCCCGGGACTAGCGGGGTACAATGAGCAGTTCTTC
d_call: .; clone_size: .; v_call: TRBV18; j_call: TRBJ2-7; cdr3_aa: CASSPPSPPYEQYF; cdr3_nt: TGTGCCAGCTCACCACCTTCTCCCCCCTACGAGCAGTACTTC
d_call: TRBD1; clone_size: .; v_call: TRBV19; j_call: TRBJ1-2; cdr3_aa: CASAPGQGFDGYTF; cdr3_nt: TGTGCCAGTGCTCCGGGACAGGGGTTCGATGGCTACACCTTC
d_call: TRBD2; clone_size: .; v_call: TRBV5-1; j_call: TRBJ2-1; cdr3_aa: CASSLEAGAAYNEQFF; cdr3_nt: TGCGCCAGCAGCTTGGAAGCGGGAGCGGCCTACAATGAGCAGTTCTTC
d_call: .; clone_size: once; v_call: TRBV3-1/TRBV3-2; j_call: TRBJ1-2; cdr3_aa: CASSQGTVGYTF; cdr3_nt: TGTGCCAGCAGCCAAGGGACAGTTGGCTACACCTTC
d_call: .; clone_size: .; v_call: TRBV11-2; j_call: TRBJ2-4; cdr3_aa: CASSLDRDIQYF; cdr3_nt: TGTGCCAGCAGCTTAGACAGGGACATTCAGTACTTC
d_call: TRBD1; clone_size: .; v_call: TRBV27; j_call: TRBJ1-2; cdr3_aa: CASSTLQGASYGYTF; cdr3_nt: TGTGCCAGCAGTACTCTACAGGGGGCAAGCTATGGCTACACCTTC
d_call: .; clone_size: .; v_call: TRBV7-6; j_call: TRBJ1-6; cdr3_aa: CASSLPSSPLHF; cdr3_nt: TGTGCCAGCAGCTTACCGAGCTCACCCCTCCACTTT
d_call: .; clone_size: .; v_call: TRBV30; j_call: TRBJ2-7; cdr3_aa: CAWIPGSTYEQYF; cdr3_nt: TGTGCCTGGATACCAGGGTCTACCTACGAGCAGTACTTC
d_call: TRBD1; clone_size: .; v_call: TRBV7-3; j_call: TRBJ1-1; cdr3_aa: CASSPGQGDTEAFF; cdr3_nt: TGTGCCAGCAGCCCTGGACAGGGAGACACTGAAGCTTTCTTT
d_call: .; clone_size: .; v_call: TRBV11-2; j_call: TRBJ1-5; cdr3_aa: CASSLGLSGGSIQPQHF; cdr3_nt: TGTGCCAGCAGCTTAGGTCTTTCGGGGGGCTCTATTCAGCCCCAGCATTTT
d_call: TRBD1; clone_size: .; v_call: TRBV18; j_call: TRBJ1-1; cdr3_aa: CASSPPSTGVGTEAFF; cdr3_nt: TGTGCCAGCTCACCCCCCTCGACAGGGGTGGGCACTGAAGCTTTCTTT
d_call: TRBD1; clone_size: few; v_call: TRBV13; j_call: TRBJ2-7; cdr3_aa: CASGGGQGSPNYEQYF; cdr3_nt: TGTGCCAGCGGGGGGGGACAGGGGTCGCCAAACTACGAGCAGTACTTC
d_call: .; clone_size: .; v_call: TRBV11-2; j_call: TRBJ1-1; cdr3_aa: CASSPRTEEAEAFF; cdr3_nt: TGTGCCAGCAGCCCGCGGACAGAAGAGGCTGAAGCTTTCTTT
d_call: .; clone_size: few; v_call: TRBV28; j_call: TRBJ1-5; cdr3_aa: CATRGAGVSNQPQHF; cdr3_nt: TGTGCCACCAGAGGAGCAGGGGTTAGCAATCAGCCCCAGCATTTT
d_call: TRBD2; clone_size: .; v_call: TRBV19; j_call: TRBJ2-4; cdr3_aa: CASSIGTRGLNIQYF; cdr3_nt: TGTGCCAGTAGTATAGGGACTAGAGGGTTGAACATTCAGTACTTC
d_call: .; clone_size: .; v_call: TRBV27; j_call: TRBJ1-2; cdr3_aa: CASSLFPGDLYGYTF; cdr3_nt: TGTGCCAGCAGTTTATTCCCAGGCGACCTCTATGGCTACACCTTC
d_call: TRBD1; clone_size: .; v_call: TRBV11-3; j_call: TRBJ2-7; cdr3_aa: CASSTRQGSYEQYF; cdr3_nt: TGTGCCAGCAGCACCCGACAGGGCTCCTACGAGCAGTACTTC
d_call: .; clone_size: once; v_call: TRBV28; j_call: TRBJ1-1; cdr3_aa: CASLKRRTEAFF; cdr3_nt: TGTGCCAGTCTCAAGAGGCGTACTGAAGCTTTCTTT
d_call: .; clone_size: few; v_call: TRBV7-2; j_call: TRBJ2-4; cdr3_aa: CASSRGGGANIQYF; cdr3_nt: TGTGCCAGCAGCCGGGGTGGAGGGGCAAACATTCAGTACTTC
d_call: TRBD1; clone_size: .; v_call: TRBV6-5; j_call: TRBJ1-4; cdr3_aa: CASRPPGQGNEKLFF; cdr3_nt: TGTGCCAGCAGACCCCCGGGACAGGGGAATGAAAAACTGTTTTTT
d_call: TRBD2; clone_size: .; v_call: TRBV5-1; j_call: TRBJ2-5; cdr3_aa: CASSLVAGGIQETQYF; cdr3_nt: TGCGCCAGCAGCTTGGTGGCGGGGGGAATCCAAGAGACCCAGTACTTC
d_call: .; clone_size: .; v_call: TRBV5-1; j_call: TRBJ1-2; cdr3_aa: CASSLNGLNPNYGYTF; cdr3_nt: TGCGCCAGCAGCTTGAATGGACTGAATCCTAACTATGGCTACACCTTC
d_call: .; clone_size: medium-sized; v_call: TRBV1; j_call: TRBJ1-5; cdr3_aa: CTSSQPPGGLNQPQHF; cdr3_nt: TGCACCAGCAGCCAACCTCCGGGGGGCCTCAATCAGCCCCAGCATTTT
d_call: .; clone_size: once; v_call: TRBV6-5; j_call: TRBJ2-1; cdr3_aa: CASGSQTYNEQFF; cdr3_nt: TGTGCCAGCGGGAGCCAAACCTACAATGAGCAGTTCTTC
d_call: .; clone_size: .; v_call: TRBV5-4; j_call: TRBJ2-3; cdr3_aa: CASSFSSTDTQYF; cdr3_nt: TGTGCCAGCAGCTTTTCATCCACAGATACGCAGTATTTT
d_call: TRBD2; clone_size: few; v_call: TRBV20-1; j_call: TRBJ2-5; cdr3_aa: CSASRASGRALSETQYF; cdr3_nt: TGCAGTGCTAGTAGGGCTAGCGGGAGGGCCTTGTCTGAGACCCAGTACTTC